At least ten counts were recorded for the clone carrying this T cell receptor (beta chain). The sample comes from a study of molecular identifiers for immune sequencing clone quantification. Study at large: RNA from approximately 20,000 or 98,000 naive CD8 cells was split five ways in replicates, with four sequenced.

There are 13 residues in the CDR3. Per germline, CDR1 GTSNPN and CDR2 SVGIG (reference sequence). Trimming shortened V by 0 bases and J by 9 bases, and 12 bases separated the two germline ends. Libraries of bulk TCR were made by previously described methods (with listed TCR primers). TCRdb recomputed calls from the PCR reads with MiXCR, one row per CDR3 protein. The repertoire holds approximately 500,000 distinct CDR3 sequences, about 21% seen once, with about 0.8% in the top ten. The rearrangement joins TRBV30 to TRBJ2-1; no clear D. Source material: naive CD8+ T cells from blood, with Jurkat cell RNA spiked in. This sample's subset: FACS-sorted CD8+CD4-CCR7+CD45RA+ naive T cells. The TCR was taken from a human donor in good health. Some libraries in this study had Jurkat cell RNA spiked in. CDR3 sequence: CAWSVPPSVEQFF. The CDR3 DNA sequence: TGTGCCTGGAGTGTACCCCCTTCGGTTGAGCAGTTCTTC.